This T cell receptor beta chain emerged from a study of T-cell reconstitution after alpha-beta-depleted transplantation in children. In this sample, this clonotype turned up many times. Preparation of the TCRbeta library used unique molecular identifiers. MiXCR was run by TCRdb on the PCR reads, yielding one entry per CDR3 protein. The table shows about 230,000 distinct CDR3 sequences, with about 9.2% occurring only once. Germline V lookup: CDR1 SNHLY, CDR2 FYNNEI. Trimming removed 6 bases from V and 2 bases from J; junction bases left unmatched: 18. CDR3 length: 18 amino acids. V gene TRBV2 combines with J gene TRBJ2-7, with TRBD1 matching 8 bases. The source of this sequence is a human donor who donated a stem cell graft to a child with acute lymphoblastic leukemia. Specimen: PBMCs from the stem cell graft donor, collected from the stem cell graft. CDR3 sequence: CASSREDVWDRRTYEQYF. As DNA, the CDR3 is TGTGCCAGCAGCCGAGAGGATGTATGGGACAGGAGAACCTACGAGCAGTACTTC.